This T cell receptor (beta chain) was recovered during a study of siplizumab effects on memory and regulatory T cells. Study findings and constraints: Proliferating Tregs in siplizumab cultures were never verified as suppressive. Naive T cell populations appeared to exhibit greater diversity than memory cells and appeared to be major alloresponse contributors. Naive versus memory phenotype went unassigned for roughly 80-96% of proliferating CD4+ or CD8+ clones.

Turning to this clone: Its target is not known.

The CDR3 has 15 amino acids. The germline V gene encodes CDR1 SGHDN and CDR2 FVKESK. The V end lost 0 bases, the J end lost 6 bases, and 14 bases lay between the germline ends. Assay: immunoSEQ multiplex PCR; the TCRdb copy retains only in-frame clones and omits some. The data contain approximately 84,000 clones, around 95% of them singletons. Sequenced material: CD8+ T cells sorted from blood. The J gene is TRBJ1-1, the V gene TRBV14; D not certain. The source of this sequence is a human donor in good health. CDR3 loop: CASSQDPVSSSEAFF. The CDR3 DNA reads TGTGCCAGCAGCCAAGACCCAGTGAGCTCTTCTGAAGCTTTCTTT. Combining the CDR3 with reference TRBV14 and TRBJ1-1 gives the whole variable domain EAGVTQFPSHSVIEKGQTVTLRCDPISGHDNLYWYRRVMGKEIKFLLHFVKESKQDESGMPNNRFLAERTGGTYSTLKVQPAELEDSGVYFCASSQDPVSSSEAFFGQGTRLTVV.